This T cell receptor (beta chain) was captured in a study of T cell repertoires in cytomegalovirus infection. Study summary: Matching HLA type and CMV infection were both indicated by public TCR beta signatures. General observations from the study: Cumulative public TCR beta family frequency identified carriers of CMV plus the relevant HLA. The ex vivo response was dominated by HLA-C-restricted CMV-specific TCR beta clonotypes.

The CDR3 is 13 residues long. CDR1 MNHNS and CDR2 SASEGT come from the germline V gene. V was pared by 6 bases and J by 2 bases, with 10 bases between. This clonotype has more than one count but fewer than ten. Its specificity is not known. TCRdb analysed the reads with MiXCR anew, one entry per CDR3 protein. The table has around 130,000 distinct CDR3 sequences, around 25% seen once; the top ten hold almost 35%. The J gene is TRBJ1-2, the V gene TRBV6-1; D is undetermined. Sequenced: PBMCs, sequenced either directly or after in vitro stimulation (not recorded which). This clonotype was obtained from a human donor in good health (CMV status not recorded). Some clones in this sample may be carry-over from other donors' samples. This CDR3 is CASSKTPNYGYTF. CDR3 coding DNA: TGTGCCAGCAGCAAGACTCCGAACTATGGCTACACCTTC.